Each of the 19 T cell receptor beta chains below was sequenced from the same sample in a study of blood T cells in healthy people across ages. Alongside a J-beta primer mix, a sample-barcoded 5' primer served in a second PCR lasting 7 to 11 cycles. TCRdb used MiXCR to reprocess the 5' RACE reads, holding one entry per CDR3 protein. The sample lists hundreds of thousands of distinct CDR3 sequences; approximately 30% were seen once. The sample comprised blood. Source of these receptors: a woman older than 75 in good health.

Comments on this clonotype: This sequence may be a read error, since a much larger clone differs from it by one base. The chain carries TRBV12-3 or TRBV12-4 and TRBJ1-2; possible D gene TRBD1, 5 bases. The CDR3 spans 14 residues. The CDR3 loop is CASSFGASNYGCTF. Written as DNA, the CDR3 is TGTGCCAGCAGTTTTGGGGCCTCTAACTATGGCTGCACCTTC.

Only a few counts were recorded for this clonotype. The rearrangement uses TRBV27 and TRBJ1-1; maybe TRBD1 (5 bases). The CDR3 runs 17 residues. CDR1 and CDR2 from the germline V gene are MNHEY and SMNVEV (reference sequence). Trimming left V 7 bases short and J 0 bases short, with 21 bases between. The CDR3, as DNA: TGTGCCAGCACTCCAAAACCTCGGACACGGATGAACACTGAAGCTTTCTTT. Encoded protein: CASTPKPRTRMNTEAFF.

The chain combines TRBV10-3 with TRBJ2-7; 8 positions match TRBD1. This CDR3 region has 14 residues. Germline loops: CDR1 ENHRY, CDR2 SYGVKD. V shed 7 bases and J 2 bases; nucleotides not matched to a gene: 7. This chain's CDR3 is CAITGDRSTYEQYF. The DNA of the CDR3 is TGTGCCATCACCGGGGACAGGTCTACCTACGAGCAGTACTTC.

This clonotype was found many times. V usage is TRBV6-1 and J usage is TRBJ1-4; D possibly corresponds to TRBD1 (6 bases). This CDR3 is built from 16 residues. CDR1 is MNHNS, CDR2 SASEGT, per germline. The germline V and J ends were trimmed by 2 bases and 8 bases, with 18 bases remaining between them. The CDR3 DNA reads TGTGCCAGCAGTGAATACCGGTCAGGGGACCGGGAAAAACTGTTTTTT. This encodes CASSEYRSGDREKLFF.

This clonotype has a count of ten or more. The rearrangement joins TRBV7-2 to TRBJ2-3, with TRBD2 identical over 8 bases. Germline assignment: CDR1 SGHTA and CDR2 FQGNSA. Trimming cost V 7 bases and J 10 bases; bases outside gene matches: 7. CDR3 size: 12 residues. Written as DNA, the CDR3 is TGTGCCAGCACCGGGGGGGGCCTCGCGCAGTATTTT. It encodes CASTGGGLAQYF.

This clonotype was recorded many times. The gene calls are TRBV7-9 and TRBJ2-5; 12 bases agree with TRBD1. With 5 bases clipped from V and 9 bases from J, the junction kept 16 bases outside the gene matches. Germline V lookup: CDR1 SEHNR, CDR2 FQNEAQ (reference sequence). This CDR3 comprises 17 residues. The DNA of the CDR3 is TGTGCCAGCAGCCCCAGGGACAGGGGGCGATCAGGATCAGCCCAGTACTTC. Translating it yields CASSPRDRGRSGSAQYF.

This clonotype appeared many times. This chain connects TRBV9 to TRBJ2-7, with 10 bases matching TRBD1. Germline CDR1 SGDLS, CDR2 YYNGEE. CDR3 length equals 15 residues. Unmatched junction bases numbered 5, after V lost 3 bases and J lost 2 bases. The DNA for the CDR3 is TGTGCCAGCAGCGCCGGGACAGGGGCCACCTACGAGCAGTACTTC. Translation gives CASSAGTGATYEQYF.

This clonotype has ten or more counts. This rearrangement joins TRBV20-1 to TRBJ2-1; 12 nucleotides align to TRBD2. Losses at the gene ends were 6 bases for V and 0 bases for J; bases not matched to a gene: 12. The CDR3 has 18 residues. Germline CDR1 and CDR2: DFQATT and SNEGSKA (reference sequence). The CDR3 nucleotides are TGCAGTGCAAGGTGGGCTAGCGGGGGGGACAGCTCCTACAATGAGCAGTTCTTC. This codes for CSARWASGGDSSYNEQFF.

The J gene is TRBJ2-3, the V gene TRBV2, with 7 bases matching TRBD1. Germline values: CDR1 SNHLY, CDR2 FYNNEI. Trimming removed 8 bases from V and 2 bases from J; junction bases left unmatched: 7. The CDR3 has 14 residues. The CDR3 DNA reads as TGTGCCAGCTTAAGGGACAGTATCACAGATACGCAGTATTTT. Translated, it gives CASLRDSITDTQYF.

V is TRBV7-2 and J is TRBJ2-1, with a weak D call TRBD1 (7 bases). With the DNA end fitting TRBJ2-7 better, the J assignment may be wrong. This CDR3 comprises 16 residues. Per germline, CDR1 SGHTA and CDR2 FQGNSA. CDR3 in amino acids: CASSLRATGRHNEQYF. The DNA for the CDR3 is TGTGCCAGCAGCCTTCGTGCGACAGGGAGGCACAATGAGCAGTACTTC.

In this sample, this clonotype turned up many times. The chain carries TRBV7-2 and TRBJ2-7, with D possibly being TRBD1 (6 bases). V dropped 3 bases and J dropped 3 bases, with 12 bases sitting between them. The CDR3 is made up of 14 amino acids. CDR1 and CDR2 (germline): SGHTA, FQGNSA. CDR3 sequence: CASSFQQGGYEQYF. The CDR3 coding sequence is TGTGCCAGCAGCTTTCAACAGGGCGGCTACGAGCAGTACTTC.

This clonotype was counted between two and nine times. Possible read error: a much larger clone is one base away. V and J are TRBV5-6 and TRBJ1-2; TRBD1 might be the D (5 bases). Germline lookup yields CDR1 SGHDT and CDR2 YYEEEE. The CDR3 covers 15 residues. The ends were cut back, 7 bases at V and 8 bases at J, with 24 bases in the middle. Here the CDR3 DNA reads TGTGCCAGCGGTTTTTGGAGGGGCGAGTGGGAGGGCTACACCTTC. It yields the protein CASGFWRGEWEGYTF.

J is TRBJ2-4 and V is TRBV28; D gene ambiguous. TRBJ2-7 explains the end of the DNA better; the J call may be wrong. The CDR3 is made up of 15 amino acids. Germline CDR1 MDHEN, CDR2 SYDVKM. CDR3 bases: TGTGCCAGCAGTTTAACTTCCGTTTCTAGCTACGAGCAGTACTTC. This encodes CASSLTSVSSYEQYF.

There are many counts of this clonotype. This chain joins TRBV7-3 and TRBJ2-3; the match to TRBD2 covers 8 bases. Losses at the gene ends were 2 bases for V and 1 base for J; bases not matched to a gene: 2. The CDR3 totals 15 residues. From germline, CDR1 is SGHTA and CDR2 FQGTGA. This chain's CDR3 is CASSLPGGGTDTQYF. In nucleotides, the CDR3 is TGTGCCAGCAGCTTACCGGGGGGGGGCACAGATACGCAGTATTTT.

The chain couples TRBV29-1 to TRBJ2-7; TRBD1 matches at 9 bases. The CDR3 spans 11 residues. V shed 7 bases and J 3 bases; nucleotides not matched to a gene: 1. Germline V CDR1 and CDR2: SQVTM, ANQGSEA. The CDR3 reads CSGGQGYEQYF. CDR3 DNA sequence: TGCAGCGGGGGACAGGGCTACGAGCAGTACTTC.

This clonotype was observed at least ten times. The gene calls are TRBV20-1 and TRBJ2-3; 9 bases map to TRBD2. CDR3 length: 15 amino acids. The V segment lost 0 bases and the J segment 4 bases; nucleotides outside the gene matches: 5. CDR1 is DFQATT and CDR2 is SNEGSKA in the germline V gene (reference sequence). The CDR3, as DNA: TGCAGTGCTAGAGATTACGGCGGGGGGGCAGATACGCAGTATTTT. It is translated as CSARDYGGGADTQYF.

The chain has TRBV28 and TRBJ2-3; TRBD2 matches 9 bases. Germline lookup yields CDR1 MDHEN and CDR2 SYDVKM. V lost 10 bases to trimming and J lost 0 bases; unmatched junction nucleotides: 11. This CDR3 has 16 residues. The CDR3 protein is CANTLWLAGSTDTQYF. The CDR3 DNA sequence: TGTGCCAACACCCTGTGGCTAGCGGGAAGCACAGATACGCAGTATTTT.

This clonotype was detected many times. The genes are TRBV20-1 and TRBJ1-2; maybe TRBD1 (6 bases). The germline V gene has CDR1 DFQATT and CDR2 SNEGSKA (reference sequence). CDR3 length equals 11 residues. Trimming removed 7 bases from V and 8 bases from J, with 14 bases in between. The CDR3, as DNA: TGCAGTGTTCAACAGGGTTGGGGCTACACCTTC. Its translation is CSVQQGWGYTF.

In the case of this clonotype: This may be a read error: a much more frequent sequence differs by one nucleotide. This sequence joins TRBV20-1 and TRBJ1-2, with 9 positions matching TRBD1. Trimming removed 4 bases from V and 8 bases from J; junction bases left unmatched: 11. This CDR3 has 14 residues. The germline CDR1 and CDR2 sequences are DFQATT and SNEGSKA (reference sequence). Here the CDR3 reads CSATSGDRDNGYTF. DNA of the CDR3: TGCAGTGCTACCTCCGGGGACAGGGACAACGGCTACACCTTC.